The T cell receptor beta chain under discussion was sequenced for a study of metastatic and nonmetastatic thyroid tumors (dated by TCRdb to 2018 to 2021). Describing the broader study: For patients with malignant and with benign thyroid disease, the researchers compared repertoires between peripheral blood samples and tumor or nodule tissue samples.

As encoded in the germline V gene (reference sequence), CDR1 is DFQATT while CDR2 is SNEGSKA. Trimmed from V: 6 bases; trimmed from J: 6 bases; junction bases lacking a gene match: 6. The CDR3 covers 14 residues, taking in both the cysteine and the phenylalanine. Left in the record is the CDR3 DNA by itself, 42 bases read in frame from the first base. Study-level results and caveats: In both blood and tumor samples, malignant tumors were reported to have significantly higher TCR beta diversity than benign nodules.

No treatment had been received by any patient before thyroid surgery. Using T-cell receptor beta sequencing, the study looked back at clinical samples from patients collected from about 2011 to 2018. To prepare the library, PCR was applied. Instrument used: Illumina HiSeq 4000. High-throughput sequencing was used to profile the CDR3 region of the TCR beta-chain in every patient. In the paper's pipeline: CDR3 differences across clinicopathological groups were used to build a classifier for discriminating distant-metastatic papillary thyroid cancer patients. To measure repertoire diversity the researchers used the Shannon index, while the Morisita-Horn index served to gauge how similar the tumor and blood repertoires were. TCRdb ran its own pipeline on the public reads, namely fastp trimming at Q25 and MiXCR clone calling, and kept in-frame beta chains. V and J calls and clone size were set by TCRdb, not the authors. In all, the sample holds tens of thousands of clones, and around an eighth of those were seen once. Jointly, the top ten make up roughly 9% of the sample.

This clone was recorded at least ten times. Its antigen remains undetermined. Per-base quality was not reported, and no clone a single base away is much larger than it. Sequenced material: blood. This receptor was obtained from a male donor with papillary thyroid cancer or a benign thyroid nodule (not recorded which). Some clones in this sample may be carry-over from other donors' samples. Recombination linked TRBV20-1 to TRBJ2-1; 12 central nucleotides agree with TRBD1. The CDR3 here reads CSARDRGHRNEQFF. The DNA is as follows: TGCAGTGCCCGGGACAGGGGGCATCGCAATGAGCAGTTCTTC.